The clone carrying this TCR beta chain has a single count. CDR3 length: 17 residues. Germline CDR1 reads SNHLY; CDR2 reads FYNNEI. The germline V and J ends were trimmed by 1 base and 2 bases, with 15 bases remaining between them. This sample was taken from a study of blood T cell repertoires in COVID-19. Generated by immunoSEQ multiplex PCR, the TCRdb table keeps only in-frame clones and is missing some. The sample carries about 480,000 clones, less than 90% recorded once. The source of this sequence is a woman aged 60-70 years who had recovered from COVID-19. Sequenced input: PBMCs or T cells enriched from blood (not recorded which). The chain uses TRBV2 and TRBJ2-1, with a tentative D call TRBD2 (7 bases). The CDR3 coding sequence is TGTGCCAGCAGTGAAGGGGGGGGGCCGAAACCCTACAATGAGCAGTTCTTC. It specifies CASSEGGGPKPYNEQFF.